A single sample gave rise to the 5 T cell receptor beta chains below, sequenced in a study of T cell changes during pregnancy in multiple sclerosis. This table comes from immunoSEQ multiplex PCR, and its TCRdb copy is limited to in-frame clones, with some not included. Among about 100,000 clones listed, around nine tenths were seen once. The material sequenced was peripheral blood, taken in the second trimester of pregnancy. Every receptor here comes from a female donor with multiple sclerosis, enrolled in a pregnancy study.

The V gene is TRBV15, the J gene TRBJ2-5, with TRBD2 matching over 7 bases. Germline V gene data show CDR1 as LNHNV and CDR2 as YYDKDF (reference sequence). CDR3 length: 15 amino acids. Losses at the gene ends were 0 bases for V and 3 bases for J; bases not matched to a gene: 4. The CDR3 DNA is TGTGCCACCAGCAGAGATCGTGGGGGGGAAGAGACCCAGTACTTC. Protein: CATSRDRGGEETQYF.

This chain joins TRBV6-5 and TRBJ1-2, with no clear D. The germline gives CDR1 MNHEY, CDR2 SVGAGI. Trimming took 2 bases from V and 4 from J, leaving 14 bases between them. The CDR3 contains 15 residues. The CDR3 DNA follows: TGTGCCAGCAGTTACGCGCAAGAGGCATTCTATGGCTACACCTTC. Translated: CASSYAQEAFYGYTF.

The chain combines TRBV9 with TRBJ1-2; tentatively, D is TRBD1 (5 bases). V was cut by 0 bases and J by 7 bases, with 16 bases left in between. The V gene's germline CDR1 is SGDLS and CDR2 YYNGEE. The CDR3 is 15 residues long. CDR3 nucleotide sequence: TGTGCCAGCAGCGTAGTTGGGGGGGACTTACCTGGCTACACCTTC. Its translation is CASSVVGGDLPGYTF.

The chain combines TRBV7-2 with TRBJ2-3; TRBD1 aligns across 7 bases. The V gene end was trimmed by 5 bases and the J gene end by 2 bases; junction bases not matched to a gene: 7. CDR1 and CDR2 from the germline V gene are SGHTA and FQGNSA. This CDR3 has 15 residues. This CDR3 reads CASSTYRGTTDTQYF. For the CDR3, the DNA is TGTGCCAGCAGCACATACAGGGGCACCACAGATACGCAGTATTTT.

V and J are TRBV6-5 and TRBJ1-2; 7 bases agree with TRBD1. J gave up 7 bases and V 6 bases, and 11 bases lay outside the gene matches. From germline, CDR1 is MNHEY and CDR2 SVGAGI. This CDR3 spans 14 amino acids. The CDR3 spells CASRRGPIEGGYTF. The CDR3 coding sequence is TGTGCCAGCAGGAGGGGGCCTATTGAGGGTGGCTACACCTTC.